The TCR beta chain described here comes from a study of blood T cell repertoires in COVID-19. This CDR3 contains 13 residues. The junction had 5 bases not matched to a gene; V was cut back by 5 bases and J by 7 bases. The germline V gene encodes CDR1 SGHTA and CDR2 FQGNSA. Authors' methods: How many nucleated cells were present was estimated from reference gene primer amplification. Only in-frame clones appear in the TCRdb table, and some are missing; sequencing was by immunoSEQ multiplex PCR. V and J calls plus clone size are reproduced from that table; the DNA served to infer D and trimming. The sample holds under 70,000 clones; about four fifths are singletons and the top ten take around 9.6%.

Sequencing was done on a sample of peripheral blood. The TCR was taken from a human donor in a cohort sampled during active COVID-19. The rearrangement links TRBV7-2 to TRBJ1-5; 7 positions agree with TRBD1. The CDR3 DNA reads TGTGCCAGCAGCCGAGACAGGGAACAGCCCCAGCATTTT. Its protein product is CASSRDREQPQHF. Filled out from reference TRBV7-2 and TRBJ1-5, the complete variable domain reads GAGVSQSPSNKVTEKGKDVELRCDPISGHTALYWYRQSLGQGLEFLIYFQGNSAPDKSGLPSDRFSAERTGGSVSTLTIQRTQQEDSAVYLCASSRDREQPQHFGDGTRLSIL.